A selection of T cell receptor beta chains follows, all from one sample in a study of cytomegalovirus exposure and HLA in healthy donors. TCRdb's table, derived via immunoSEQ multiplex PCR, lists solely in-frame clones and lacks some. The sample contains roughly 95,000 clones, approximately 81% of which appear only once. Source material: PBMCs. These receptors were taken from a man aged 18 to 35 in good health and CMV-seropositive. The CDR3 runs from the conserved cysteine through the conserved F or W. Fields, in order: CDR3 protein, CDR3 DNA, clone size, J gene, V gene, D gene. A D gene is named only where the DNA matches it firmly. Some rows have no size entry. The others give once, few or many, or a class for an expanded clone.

CDR3: CASSQVGGINEKLFF
DNA: TGTGCCAGCAGCCAAGTAGGAGGGATTAACGAAAAACTGTTTTTT
size: -
J: TRBJ1-4
V: TRBV5-4
D: -

CDR3: CASKTSGSSQETQYF
DNA: TGTGCCAGCAAAACTAGCGGGAGCTCCCAAGAGACCCAGTACTTC
size: -
J: TRBJ2-5
V: TRBV5-4
D: TRBD2

CDR3: CASGDWTGSRQPQHF
DNA: TGTGCTAGTGGCGACTGGACAGGGTCTAGACAGCCCCAGCATTTT
size: -
J: TRBJ1-5
V: TRBV12-5
D: TRBD1

CDR3: CASSPPENYGYTF
DNA: TGTGCCAGCTCACCTCCGGAGAACTATGGCTACACCTTC
size: -
J: TRBJ1-2
V: TRBV18
D: -

CDR3: CASSLLREGRYEQYF
DNA: TGTGCCAGCAGCTTACTCCGGGAGGGCCGGTACGAGCAGTACTTC
size: -
J: TRBJ2-7
V: TRBV7-3
D: TRBD2

CDR3: CASSFTGDTDTQYF
DNA: TGCGCCAGCAGCTTTACAGGAGACACAGATACGCAGTATTTT
size: -
J: TRBJ2-3
V: TRBV5-1
D: -

CDR3: CASSLSPSGIDNEQFF
DNA: TGTGCCAGCAGCTTATCTCCTAGCGGGATAGACAATGAGCAGTTCTTC
size: -
J: TRBJ2-1
V: TRBV7-7
D: TRBD2

CDR3: CASSQSTVPTDGYTF
DNA: TGCGCCAGCAGCCAATCTACAGTACCTACCGATGGCTACACCTTC
size: -
J: TRBJ1-2
V: TRBV4-1
D: -

CDR3: CATSTLGLAGEQFF
DNA: TGTGCCACCAGCACTCTAGGACTAGCGGGAGAGCAGTTCTTC
size: once
J: TRBJ2-1
V: TRBV15
D: TRBD2

CDR3: CASKTGSGNTIYF
DNA: TGTGCCAGCAAGACAGGCTCTGGAAACACCATATATTTT
size: -
J: TRBJ1-3
V: TRBV6-6
D: -

CDR3: CASKVEGPAGELFF
DNA: TGTGCCAGCAAGGTGGAGGGACCGGCCGGGGAGCTGTTTTTT
size: -
J: TRBJ2-2
V: TRBV2
D: -

CDR3: CASKRVLAGFNEQFF
DNA: TGCGCCAGCAAAAGGGTTCTAGCGGGGTTCAATGAGCAGTTCTTC
size: -
J: TRBJ2-1
V: TRBV5-1
D: TRBD2

CDR3: CASSSTGGNEQFF
DNA: TGTGCCAGCAGTTCCACGGGGGGCAATGAGCAGTTCTTC
size: -
J: TRBJ2-1
V: TRBV6-5
D: TRBD2

CDR3: CASGQDTQYF
DNA: TGTGCCAGCGGGCAAGATACGCAGTATTTT
size: once
J: TRBJ2-3
V: TRBV27
D: -

CDR3: CASSLGTGYEQYF
DNA: TGTGCCAGCAGCTTAGGTACTGGCTACGAGCAGTACTTC
size: -
J: TRBJ2-7
V: TRBV11-2
D: -

CDR3: CASSVRDILSYNEQFF
DNA: TGTGCCAGCAGTGTCCGGGACATACTATCCTACAATGAGCAGTTCTTC
size: -
J: TRBJ2-1
V: TRBV2
D: -

CDR3: CASRPTGYETQYF
DNA: TGTGCCAGCAGACCTACAGGGTACGAGACCCAGTACTTC
size: -
J: TRBJ2-5
V: TRBV6-5
D: -

CDR3: CAWGRLGDYNEQFF
DNA: TGTGCCTGGGGGAGGTTGGGAGACTACAATGAGCAGTTCTTC
size: -
J: TRBJ2-1
V: TRBV30
D: -

CDR3: CASSLQQGSEQYF
DNA: TGTGCCAGCAGCTTGCAGCAGGGAAGCGAGCAGTACTTC
size: -
J: TRBJ2-7
V: TRBV5-4
D: -

CDR3: CASSLDSPNQPQHF
DNA: TGTGCCAGCAGCCTAGACAGCCCCAATCAGCCCCAGCATTTT
size: once
J: TRBJ1-5
V: TRBV7-9
D: -

CDR3: CASLLGVQETQYF
DNA: TGTGCCAGCCTGCTAGGGGTCCAAGAGACCCAGTACTTC
size: -
J: TRBJ2-5
V: TRBV6-1
D: -

CDR3: CASSWPLAGGPGSSYNEQFF
DNA: TGTGCCAGCAGTTGGCCTCTTGCGGGAGGCCCTGGGAGCTCCTACAATGAGCAGTTCTTC
size: once
J: TRBJ2-1
V: TRBV28
D: TRBD2

CDR3: CATRNRLNSNQPQHF
DNA: TGTGCCACCCGAAACAGGCTTAATAGCAATCAGCCCCAGCATTTT
size: -
J: TRBJ1-5
V: TRBV6-1
D: -

CDR3: CASTTRGTASQPQHF
DNA: TGTGCCAGCACCACTAGGGGGACAGCTAGTCAGCCCCAGCATTTT
size: -
J: TRBJ1-5
V: TRBV28
D: TRBD1

CDR3: CASSVSRQADEQFF
DNA: TGTGCCAGCAGCGTATCAAGACAGGCTGATGAGCAGTTCTTC
size: -
J: TRBJ2-1
V: TRBV9
D: -

CDR3: CAWSVGQMNEKLFF
DNA: TGTGCCTGGAGTGTGGGACAGATGAATGAAAAACTGTTTTTT
size: -
J: TRBJ1-4
V: TRBV30
D: TRBD1

CDR3: CASSPGATGGTDTQYF
DNA: TGTGCCAGCAGCCCTGGGGCAACGGGTGGCACAGATACGCAGTATTTT
size: -
J: TRBJ2-3
V: TRBV2
D: -

CDR3: CASSPLGVDRGANVLTF
DNA: TGCGCCAGCAGCCCCCTCGGGGTGGACCGTGGGGCCAACGTCCTGACTTTC
size: once
J: TRBJ2-6
V: TRBV4-1
D: -

CDR3: CASSLACREQGNQPQHF
DNA: TGTGCCAGCAGTTTAGCTTGCAGGGAACAGGGCAATCAGCCCCAGCATTTT
size: -
J: TRBJ1-5
V: TRBV27
D: -

CDR3: CASSSAGGPVFSYEQYF
DNA: TGTGCCAGCAGCTCTGCGGGAGGGCCTGTTTTCTCCTACGAGCAGTACTTC
size: -
J: TRBJ2-7
V: TRBV13
D: TRBD2

CDR3: CASSPRTANYGYTF
DNA: TGTGCCAGCTCACCTAGGACAGCAAACTATGGCTACACCTTC
size: -
J: TRBJ1-2
V: TRBV18
D: -

CDR3: CASSLQGFPNYGYTF
DNA: TGTGCCAGCTCGTTACAGGGGTTTCCTAACTATGGCTACACCTTC
size: -
J: TRBJ1-2
V: TRBV18
D: TRBD1

CDR3: CASSRTGGSGRSTDTQYF
DNA: TGCGCCAGCAGCAGGACAGGGGGGAGCGGCCGAAGCACAGATACGCAGTATTTT
size: -
J: TRBJ2-3
V: TRBV5-1
D: TRBD1

CDR3: CAWSRTGHPNTEAFF
DNA: TGTGCCTGGAGCCGCACGGGACACCCTAACACTGAAGCTTTCTTT
size: -
J: TRBJ1-1
V: TRBV30
D: -

CDR3: CASSMGQGASQPQHF
DNA: TGTGCCAGTAGTATGGGACAGGGGGCTAGTCAGCCCCAGCATTTT
size: -
J: TRBJ1-5
V: TRBV19
D: TRBD1

CDR3: CASSPGRRGTGELFF
DNA: TGTGCCAGTAGCCCGGGTCGGAGGGGCACCGGGGAGCTGTTTTTT
size: -
J: TRBJ2-2
V: TRBV19
D: -

CDR3: CASSQGAGTDTQYF
DNA: TGTGCCAGCTCACAGGGGGCAGGAACAGATACGCAGTATTTT
size: -
J: TRBJ2-3
V: TRBV18
D: TRBD1

CDR3: CSVVLAVGELFF
DNA: TGCAGCGTTGTGCTAGCAGTGGGGGAGCTGTTTTTT
size: -
J: TRBJ2-2
V: TRBV29-1
D: -

CDR3: CASSSQGEIDQPQHF
DNA: TGTGCCAGCAGTTCCCAAGGGGAAATCGATCAGCCCCAGCATTTT
size: medium-sized
J: TRBJ1-5
V: TRBV13
D: -

CDR3: CASTLRGEAGGELFF
DNA: TGTGCCAGCACCCTTAGAGGAGAGGCCGGGGGGGAGCTGTTTTTT
size: -
J: TRBJ2-2
V: TRBV7-8
D: -

CDR3: CASSVETGDSYEQYF
DNA: TGTGCCAGCAGCGTAGAAACGGGAGACAGCTACGAGCAGTACTTC
size: -
J: TRBJ2-7
V: TRBV9
D: -

CDR3: CASSKTGSLGTEAFF
DNA: TGTGCCAGCTCAAAAACAGGGAGCCTCGGCACTGAAGCTTTCTTT
size: few
J: TRBJ1-1
V: TRBV18
D: -

CDR3: CASRGGQAFNQPQHF
DNA: TGTGCCAGTAGGGGGGGACAGGCCTTCAATCAGCCCCAGCATTTT
size: -
J: TRBJ1-5
V: TRBV19
D: TRBD1

CDR3: CAITGDNFSGANVLTF
DNA: TGTGCCATCACGGGTGATAACTTCTCTGGGGCCAACGTCCTGACTTTC
size: -
J: TRBJ2-6
V: TRBV11-3
D: -

CDR3: CAISDSWGTNQPQHF
DNA: TGTGCCATCAGTGACTCCTGGGGGACTAATCAGCCCCAGCATTTT
size: -
J: TRBJ1-5
V: TRBV10-3
D: -

CDR3: CASSQTGGLETQYF
DNA: TGCGCCAGCAGCCAAACGGGGGGTTTAGAGACCCAGTACTTC
size: -
J: TRBJ2-5
V: TRBV4-1
D: TRBD2

CDR3: CASSFDRNNEKLFF
DNA: TGTGCCAGCAGTTTTGACAGGAATAATGAAAAACTGTTTTTT
size: -
J: TRBJ1-4
V: TRBV6-1
D: -

CDR3: CASSSAGNRINTEAFF
DNA: TGTGCCAGCAGTTCGGCCGGGAATCGGATTAACACTGAAGCTTTCTTT
size: -
J: TRBJ1-1
V: TRBV28
D: -

CDR3: CASTKTGTDTQYF
DNA: TGTGCCAGCACCAAAACAGGTACAGATACGCAGTATTTT
size: -
J: TRBJ2-3
V: TRBV28
D: -